Sequencing of this TCR beta chain was carried out in a study of cytomegalovirus exposure and HLA in healthy donors. PCR amplification relied on 60 Vbeta primers (plus 13 Jbeta primers). The method was immunoSEQ multiplex PCR; TCRdb's version includes in-frame clones alone and lacks a portion of them. Among more than 100,000 clones listed, 70% to 80% were seen once. The germline CDR1 and CDR2 sequences are MNHNY and SVGAGI (reference sequence). Trimming shortened V by 1 base and J by 10 bases, and 11 bases separated the two germline ends. This CDR3 has 13 residues. This TCR was sampled from a female donor in good health and CMV-seropositive. This chain links TRBV6-6 with TRBJ2-1, with a possible D match to TRBD2 (5 bases). Sequenced material: PBMCs. The DNA for the CDR3 is TGTGCCAGCAGTTACTACGGCCCGGGGGAGCAGTTCTTC. Amino acid sequence: CASSYYGPGEQFF.